The 5 T cell receptor beta chains below come from one sample, sequenced in a study of cytomegalovirus exposure and HLA in healthy donors. Amplification used 60 Vbeta primers and 13 Jbeta primers. TCRdb's copy holds only in-frame clones and misses some; the assay was immunoSEQ multiplex PCR. The data contain 220,000 or so clones, 70% to 85% of them seen just once; the ten biggest clones take up 3.5% to 4%. Sequencing was carried out using PBMCs. Receptor source: a male donor in good health and CMV-seronegative.

This chain joins TRBV5-1 and TRBJ2-3, with 12 bases identical to TRBD2. The CDR3 sequence is 19 residues long. V was clipped by 0 bases and J by 3 bases; unmatched bases: 11. CDR1 SGHRS and CDR2 YFSETQ come from the germline V gene. CDR3 region: CASSLGASGRAGLTDTQYF. CDR3 bases: TGCGCCAGCAGCTTGGGGGCTAGCGGGAGGGCCGGTTTGACAGATACGCAGTATTTT.

This clone was found once. The chain employs TRBV19 and TRBJ1-5; TRBD1 matches at 8 bases. CDR3 size: 15 residues. Germline CDR1 and CDR2: LNHDA and SQIVND (reference sequence). V dropped 9 bases and J dropped 7; count of bases not matched to a gene: 14. CDR3 bases: TGTGCCAGCCACATTGAGGGCAGGGGGCCCCAGCCCCAGCATTTT. Its protein product is CASHIEGRGPQPQHF.

There are a few counts of this clone. CDR3 nucleotide sequence: TGTGCCAGCAGCCACCTGACAGGGAATAATGAAAAACTGTTTTTT. It yields the protein CASSHLTGNNEKLFF. The genes are TRBV14 and TRBJ1-4; 7 positions match TRBD1. V shed 3 bases, J shed 4 bases, and the junction held 5 bases outside the gene matches. This CDR3 is built from 15 residues. From germline, CDR1 is SGHDN and CDR2 FVKESK.

The table lists this clone with a few counts. This chain joins TRBV6-1 and TRBJ2-1, with D maybe TRBD1 (6 bases). From germline, CDR1 is MNHNS and CDR2 SASEGT. CDR3 length equals 14 residues. V lost 6 bases and J lost 0, with 9 bases in between. The CDR3 spells CASSRGSSYNEQFF. The DNA for the CDR3 is TGTGCCAGCAGCAGGGGCAGCTCCTACAATGAGCAGTTCTTC.

DNA of the CDR3: TGTGCCACCAGCACCGGAGGGGCAGCAGAGAATCAGCCCCAGCATTTT. This translates into CATSTGGAAENQPQHF. The chain combines TRBV15 with TRBJ1-5; a possible D gene is TRBD1 (5 bases). Germline values: CDR1 LNHNV, CDR2 YYDKDF (reference sequence). With 4 bases removed from V and 4 bases from J, the gap between germline ends came to 17 bases. The CDR3 has 16 residues. Drawing the rest from reference TRBV15 and TRBJ1-5, the complete variable domain is DAMVIQNPRYQVTQFGKPVTLSCSQTLNHNVMYWYQQKSSQAPKLLFHYYDKDFNNEADTPDNFQSRRPNTSFCFLDIRSPGLGDTAMYLCATSTGGAAENQPQHFGDGTRLSIL.